A single sample is the source of the 18 T cell receptor beta chains below, sequenced in a study of blood T cell repertoires in COVID-19. Assay used: immunoSEQ multiplex PCR; TCRdb lists only in-frame clones, some missing. Of about 150,000 clones in the sample, roughly 80% are singletons; the top ten hold around 40%. The sequencing sample was made of peripheral blood. The receptors here all came from a human donor in a cohort sampled during active COVID-19.

There are a few counts of this clone. The gene calls are TRBV18 and TRBJ1-2; 8 nucleotides match TRBD1. The CDR3 runs to 15 residues. The V segment lost 3 bases and the J segment 9 bases; nucleotides outside the gene matches: 12. The germline gives CDR1 KGHSH, CDR2 LQKENI. CDR3: CASSPALTGAGSYTF. The CDR3 DNA is TGTGCCAGCTCACCTGCCTTGACAGGGGCAGGCAGCTACACCTTC.

The V call is TRBV5-1, the J call TRBJ2-7, with D hard to call. Trimming took 0 bases from V and 3 from J, leaving 10 bases between them. CDR1 is SGHRS and CDR2 is YFSETQ in the germline V gene. The length of the CDR3 is 14 residues. The CDR3 protein is CASSLGGYLYEQYF. As DNA, the CDR3 is TGCGCCAGCAGCTTGGGCGGATACCTCTACGAGCAGTACTTC.

The chain links TRBV7-9 to TRBJ1-1, with TRBD1 matching 8 bases. V shed 5 bases and J 0 bases; nucleotides not matched to a gene: 11. CDR1 and CDR2 (germline): SEHNR, FQNEAQ (reference sequence). The CDR3 consists of 17 residues. CDR3 nucleotides: TGTGCCAGCAGCCAACGAACAGGGGGGTGGATGAACACTGAAGCTTTCTTT. Its translation is CASSQRTGGWMNTEAFF.

CDR3 in amino acids: CASSQDFGERGYTF. In nucleotides, the CDR3 is TGTGCCAGCAGCCAAGATTTCGGTGAGAGGGGCTACACCTTC. The chain carries TRBV3-1 (or the pseudogene TRBV3-2) and TRBJ1-2; no reliable D call. The CDR3 runs to 14 residues. V was trimmed by 0 bases and J by 8 bases, leaving 13 bases between them. Germline values: CDR1 LGHDT, CDR2 YNNKEL (reference sequence).

This clone was counted only a few times. The V gene is TRBV10-2, the J gene TRBJ2-3; TRBD2 matches 13 bases. The germline V gene encodes CDR1 WSHSY and CDR2 SAAADI. The CDR3 contains 16 residues. The trim removed 4 bases at V and 3 bases at J, leaving 4 bases unmatched. Here the CDR3 reads CASSVGLAGDTDTQYF. CDR3 coding DNA: TGCGCCAGCAGTGTCGGACTAGCGGGGGATACAGATACGCAGTATTTT.

The chain uses TRBV3-1 (or the pseudogene TRBV3-2) and TRBJ2-5, with TRBD2 identical over 7 bases. V trimming: 2 bases; J trimming: 7 bases; junction bases outside the gene matches: 10. Germline values: CDR1 LGHDT, CDR2 YNNKEL (reference sequence). CDR3 length: 15 residues. CDR3 sequence: CASSQLVGTTGTQYF. The CDR3 coding sequence is TGTGCCAGCAGCCAACTCGTCGGGACTACCGGGACCCAGTACTTC.

The chain joins TRBV19 to TRBJ1-6; D is unclear. CDR1 and CDR2 from the germline V gene are LNHDA and SQIVND (reference sequence). With 1 base removed from V and 7 bases from J, the gap between germline ends came to 11 bases. The CDR3 is 15 amino acids. The CDR3, as DNA: TGTGCCAGTAGTATAGGGGGTTCGGGGAATTCACCCCTCCACTTT. Translating it yields CASSIGGSGNSPLHF.

The chain is built from TRBV5-4 and TRBJ1-2, with 11 bases matching TRBD1. Trimming took 4 bases from V and 4 from J; bases not matched to a gene: 3. The CDR3 is 14 residues long. Germline CDR1 and CDR2: SGHNT and YYREEE (reference sequence). The CDR3 bases are TGTGCCAGCAGCACGGACAGGGGGCCCTATGGCTACACCTTC. It yields the protein CASSTDRGPYGYTF.

V is TRBV3-1 (or the pseudogene TRBV3-2) and J is TRBJ2-1; TRBD2 aligns across 11 bases. The V gene end was trimmed by 4 bases and the J gene end by 1 base; junction bases not matched to a gene: 0. Germline loops: CDR1 LGHDT, CDR2 YNNKEL (reference sequence). The CDR3 covers 15 residues. The CDR3 loop reads CASSPSGGSYNEQFF. CDR3 sequence (DNA): TGTGCCAGCAGCCCTAGCGGGGGGTCCTACAATGAGCAGTTCTTC.

The chain employs TRBV6-1 and TRBJ2-4; D possibly corresponds to TRBD2 (6 bases). With 3 bases removed from V and 11 bases from J, the gap between germline ends came to 8 bases. Germline V CDR1 and CDR2: MNHNS, SASEGT. The CDR3 extends over 11 amino acids. DNA for the CDR3: TGTGCCAGCAGTGAGGGACTCGTTCAGTACTTC. Protein product: CASSEGLVQYF.

Only a few counts were recorded for this clone. This chain uses TRBV5-1 with TRBJ1-2; 7 nucleotides agree with TRBD1. Per the germline V gene, CDR1 is SGHRS and CDR2 is YFSETQ. V lost 5 bases, J lost 10 bases, and 11 bases stayed unmatched. The CDR3 runs to 13 residues. CDR3 DNA sequence: TGCGCCAGCAGGACGACCTACAGGGGCCACTACACCTTC. It encodes CASRTTYRGHYTF.

The chain is built from TRBV19 and TRBJ1-5; maybe TRBD1 (6 bases). Per the germline V gene, CDR1 is LNHDA and CDR2 is SQIVND (reference sequence). V dropped 5 bases and J dropped 3 bases, with 11 bases sitting between them. The CDR3 contains 14 residues. The CDR3 region is CASSGGQVNQPQHF. The CDR3 DNA follows: TGTGCCAGTAGTGGGGGCCAGGTCAATCAGCCCCAGCATTTT.

The chain's CDR3 is CASGSPGQGADEQFF. The CDR3 coding sequence is TGTGCTAGTGGTTCCCCGGGACAGGGGGCCGATGAGCAGTTCTTC. V gene TRBV12-5 combines with J gene TRBJ2-1; 12 bases map to TRBD1. Germline V gives CDR1 LGHNT, CDR2 FRNRAP. V lost 4 bases, J lost 8 bases, and 6 bases stayed unmatched. This CDR3 is 15 amino acids long.

The chain joins TRBV15 to TRBJ2-1; TRBD1 agrees at 7 bases. The V and J ends lost 3 bases and 4 bases, in that order; junction bases with no gene match: 6. From germline, CDR1 is LNHNV and CDR2 YYDKDF (reference sequence). This CDR3 contains 15 residues. In DNA, the CDR3 is TGTGCCACCAGCAGTATGCAGGGACAGTACAATGAGCAGTTCTTC. Amino acids: CATSSMQGQYNEQFF.

The CDR3 DNA sequence: TGTGCCAGCGCAGCGGATGGAGAAAAACTGTTTTTT. Its protein product is CASAADGEKLFF. The chain joins TRBV7-9 to TRBJ1-4; D gene ambiguous. The CDR3 has 12 residues. Trimming took 8 bases from V and 8 from J, leaving 12 bases between them. Germline loops: CDR1 SEHNR, CDR2 FQNEAQ (reference sequence).

The chain recombines TRBV5-4 with TRBJ2-1, with D maybe TRBD2 (6 bases). Trimming removed 2 bases at V and 8 bases at J, with 11 bases between. This CDR3 has 13 amino acids. Germline assignment: CDR1 SGHNT and CDR2 YYREEE (reference sequence). CDR3 nucleotides: TGTGCCAGCAGCTTCCGGGGAGGCCATGAGCAGTTCTTC. Its protein product is CASSFRGGHEQFF.

This chain links TRBV10-3 with TRBJ2-2; possible D gene TRBD1, 7 bases. The V gene's germline CDR1 is ENHRY and CDR2 SYGVKD. Deletions cut 8 bases from V and 3 bases from J, with 13 bases between. CDR3 length: 14 amino acids. CDR3 protein: CAIRRDRDTGELFF. CDR3 bases: TGTGCCATCCGGAGGGACAGAGACACCGGGGAGCTGTTTTTT.

The chain recombines TRBV30 with TRBJ1-2; 7 nucleotides align to TRBD1. The CDR3 runs to 13 residues. The germline V gene encodes CDR1 GTSNPN and CDR2 SVGIG (reference sequence). The trim removed 7 bases at V and 6 bases at J, leaving 11 bases unmatched. CDR3 residues: CASSRGAGNGYTF. The CDR3 nucleotides read TGTGCCTCTTCCAGGGGGGCCGGGAATGGCTACACCTTC.